These T cell receptor beta chains were read from a single sample in a study of cytomegalovirus exposure and HLA in healthy donors. Clones were read by immunoSEQ multiplex PCR, and TCRdb kept only the in-frame ones, dropping some. The repertoire holds some 130,000 clones, with around three quarters as singletons. The sample comprised PBMCs. The receptors here all came from a male donor in good health and CMV-seropositive. The CDR3 runs from the conserved cysteine through the conserved F or W. The size entry is marked missing in some rows and otherwise reads once, few, many or a size class.

size | J | V | CDR3
- | TRBJ1-5 | TRBV28 | CASSFRGTINQPQHF
- | TRBJ1-1 | TRBV5-1 | CASSPRDRAGAFF
- | TRBJ1-5 | TRBV10-3 | CAITSDSLNQPQHF
- | TRBJ2-6 | TRBV19 | CASSMGRQGTGANVLTF
- | TRBJ1-5 | TRBV5-1 | CASSSTGTNDQPQHF
- | TRBJ2-5 | TRBV5-4 | CASSGGQPLQETQYF
- | TRBJ1-6 | TRBV27 | CASKAGGYNSPLHF
- | TRBJ1-1 | TRBV6-1 | CASSEKQGEAFF
- | TRBJ2-7 | TRBV2 | CASSERVAGGSYEQYF
- | TRBJ1-4 | TRBV6-6 | CASSPRSTSNEKLFF
- | TRBJ2-7 | TRBV27 | CASSTPAGGLLSSAEQYF
few | TRBJ2-7 | TRBV29-1 | CSVEDRRDEQYF
- | TRBJ1-2 | TRBV2 | CASRQGEGYTF
- | TRBJ2-1 | TRBV6-1 | CASSVSGGYYNEQFF
- | TRBJ2-5 | TRBV5-6 | CASSTGQYETQYF
- | TRBJ2-3 | TRBV11-3 | CASSLGGREEDTDTQYF
- | TRBJ2-1 | TRBV9 | CASSLGRSSGNNEQFF
- | TRBJ2-5 | TRBV5-5 | CASSFRETQYF
- | TRBJ2-3 | TRBV19 | CASRTGGRTGVKDTQYF
- | TRBJ2-7 | TRBV28 | CASRKRWGEYEQYF
- | TRBJ1-6 | TRBV7-6 | CASSLEDKHYNSPLHF